This T cell receptor beta chain was recovered during a study of PD-1 blockade in classical Hodgkin lymphoma. Study-wide points: CD4+ TCR diversity climbed significantly by C4D1, unlike CD8+ TCR diversity. The study reported lower baseline TCR diversity in newly diagnosed patients than in healthy donors. Possible causes of repertoire differences, disease activity or prior therapy, remain undefined. Lower baseline TCR diversity marked trial partial responders and progressors.

Sequenced by immunoSEQ multiplex PCR; TCRdb stores in-frame clones only, minus some. The table lists roughly 140,000 clones, 78% of them singletons. This clone has more than one count but fewer than ten. What it binds is not known. The CDR3 has 14 amino acids. Trimming cost V 4 bases and J 8 bases; bases outside gene matches: 7. CDR1 is LGHNA, CDR2 YNFKEQ, per germline. Autologous stem cell transplantation was followed by relapse in every patient, and brentuximab vedotin exposure varied. The TCR was taken from a human donor with classical Hodgkin lymphoma. The material sequenced was peripheral blood mononuclear cells (PBMCs), taken before the second cycle of nivolumab. The rearrangement joins TRBV4-2 to TRBJ2-1; 8 bases line up with TRBD1. The DNA of the CDR3 is TGTGCCAGCAGCCGAGGACAGGGTGGGGATGAGCAGTTCTTC. It specifies CASSRGQGGDEQFF.